The 13 T cell receptor beta chains listed next were all sequenced from one sample in a study of CD8+ T cells in alopecia areata. This sample's treatment: oral pan-JAK inhibitor, 5-10 mg twice daily. Investigators isolated RNA and reverse transcribed it into cDNA to act as the sequencing template. Libraries were prepared by immunoSEQ multiplex PCR; TCRdb keeps only in-frame clonotypes and omits some of them. The table records about 60,000 clones, around 45% of them present only once. Sequenced material: CD8+ T cells sorted from blood, taken around week 36, from a patient treated with tofacitinib. The receptors stem from a human donor with alopecia areata.

The chain carries TRBV10-3 and TRBJ2-1; no clear D. The CDR3 sequence is 11 residues long. Trimming took off 8 bases at V and 10 bases at J, with 12 bases between the two ends. In germline, CDR1 is ENHRY, CDR2 SYGVKD. CDR3 protein: CAIRKGIEQFF. In nucleotides, the CDR3 is TGTGCCATCCGGAAAGGGATCGAGCAGTTCTTC.

This rearrangement joins TRBV5-6 to TRBJ2-7, with TRBD2 as a possible D gene (5 bases). This CDR3 has 13 amino acids. CDR1 is SGHDT and CDR2 is YYEEEE in the germline V gene. V was trimmed by 0 bases and J by 3 bases, leaving 7 bases between them. CDR3 protein: CASSLGLNYEQYF. The CDR3, as DNA: TGTGCCAGCAGCTTGGGACTAAACTACGAGCAGTACTTC.

This clone has only a few counts. V gene TRBV7-9 combines with J gene TRBJ2-7, with TRBD1 matching 11 bases. Losses at the gene ends were 5 bases for V and 2 bases for J; bases not matched to a gene: 5. The CDR3 contains 15 residues. Germline CDR1 is SEHNR and CDR2 is FQNEAQ (reference sequence). CDR3 protein: CASSPGQGATYEQYF. As DNA, the CDR3 is TGTGCCAGCAGCCCAGGACAGGGGGCGACCTACGAGCAGTACTTC.

This clone was found a few times. V and J are TRBV30 and TRBJ2-1; possible D gene TRBD2, 7 bases. This CDR3 has 13 amino acids. Germline V CDR1 and CDR2: GTSNPN, SVGIG (reference sequence). The V gene lost 1 base and the J gene lost 5 bases, with 9 bases spanning the gap. CDR3 DNA sequence: TGTGCCTGGAGTGGCGGGGGCCACAATGAGCAGTTCTTC. Amino acid sequence: CAWSGGGHNEQFF.

This clone occurred a few times. This chain uses TRBV9 with TRBJ2-3, with 7 positions matching TRBD2. Germline CDR1 and CDR2: SGDLS and YYNGEE. The J segment lost 2 bases and the V segment lost 3 bases, leaving 9 bases of the junction unmatched. The CDR3 has 16 amino acids. CDR3 protein: CASSGGTGGNTDTQYF. Written as DNA, the CDR3 is TGTGCCAGCAGCGGGGGAACGGGAGGAAACACAGATACGCAGTATTTT.

The chain joins TRBV11-2 to TRBJ1-2; 9 bases are a match to TRBD1. The CDR3 length is 15 residues. Per the germline V gene, CDR1 is SGHAT and CDR2 is FQNNGV. J was trimmed by 3 bases and V by 5 bases; bases with no gene match: 7. CDR3 nucleotides: TGTGCCAGCAGCCATAACCGGGACAGGGACTATGGCTACACCTTC. This sequence encodes CASSHNRDRDYGYTF.

This clone was detected once. This rearrangement joins TRBV27 to TRBJ2-1; TRBD2 aligns across 10 bases. Germline CDR1 reads MNHEY; CDR2 reads SMNVEV (reference sequence). With V trimmed by 0 bases and J by 1 base, 0 bases remained unmatched. The CDR3 covers 16 residues. The CDR3 DNA follows: TGTGCCAGCAGTTTATCAGCGGGAGGGTCCTACAATGAGCAGTTCTTC. Residues: CASSLSAGGSYNEQFF.

The CDR3 DNA sequence: TGTGCCACCAGCGCAAGAATAATGACAGCGAATATGAACACTGAAGCTTTCTTT. This encodes CATSARIMTANMNTEAFF. V is TRBV15 and J is TRBJ1-1; a weak D match, TRBD1 (5 bases). Trimming removed 5 bases from V and 0 bases from J, with 22 bases in between. This CDR3 has 18 residues. CDR1 LNHNV and CDR2 YYDKDF come from the germline V gene (reference sequence).

This clone was seen many times. Sequence at one end of the junction differs from germline and may be a read error. CDR3 DNA sequence: TGTGCCAGCAGTTTAGGGTCAACGGCTTTCTTT. It translates to CASSLGSTAFF. The chain couples TRBV11-2 to TRBJ1-1; D gene uncertain. The germline gives CDR1 SGHAT, CDR2 FQNNGV. The CDR3 is 11 residues long.

The V and J genes are TRBV9 and TRBJ2-7, with D unclear. V was trimmed by 4 bases and J by 2 bases, leaving 13 bases between them. The CDR3 length is 14 residues. Germline values: CDR1 SGDLS, CDR2 YYNGEE. The CDR3 is CASSHADGAYEQYF. DNA of the CDR3: TGTGCCAGCAGCCACGCGGACGGTGCCTACGAGCAGTACTTC.

The chain recombines TRBV15 with TRBJ2-3, with TRBD2 matching over 8 bases. The junction had 7 bases not matched to a gene; V was cut back by 4 bases and J by 1 base. The germline CDR1 and CDR2 sequences are LNHNV and YYDKDF (reference sequence). The CDR3 runs to 16 residues. CDR3 coding DNA: TGTGCCACCAGCACCAATAGCGGGGATGGCACAGATACGCAGTATTTT. Protein: CATSTNSGDGTDTQYF.

This clone has more than one count but fewer than ten. The chain has TRBV7-8 and TRBJ2-1; TRBD2 matches 11 bases. There are 15 residues in the CDR3. Per germline, CDR1 SGHVS and CDR2 FQNEAQ. V was pared by 2 bases and J by 6 bases, with 3 bases of the junction left unmatched. The CDR3 sequence is CASSLPGTSGNEQFF. In DNA form, the CDR3 reads TGTGCCAGCAGCTTACCCGGGACTAGCGGCAATGAGCAGTTCTTC.

Comments on this clone: A much larger clone lies a single base off, so this may be a read error. This sample includes further DNA sequences coding for the same CDR3. The chain combines TRBV4-1 with TRBJ1-3; unclear D gene. Trimming shortened V by 0 bases and J by 4 bases, and 10 bases separated the two germline ends. CDR1 and CDR2 from the germline V gene are MGHRA and YSYEKL. The CDR3 contains 15 residues. Here the CDR3 reads CASSQEGGGGNTIYF. The CDR3 nucleotides read TGCGCCAGCAGCCAAGAAGGAGGAGGAGGAAACACCATATATTTT.